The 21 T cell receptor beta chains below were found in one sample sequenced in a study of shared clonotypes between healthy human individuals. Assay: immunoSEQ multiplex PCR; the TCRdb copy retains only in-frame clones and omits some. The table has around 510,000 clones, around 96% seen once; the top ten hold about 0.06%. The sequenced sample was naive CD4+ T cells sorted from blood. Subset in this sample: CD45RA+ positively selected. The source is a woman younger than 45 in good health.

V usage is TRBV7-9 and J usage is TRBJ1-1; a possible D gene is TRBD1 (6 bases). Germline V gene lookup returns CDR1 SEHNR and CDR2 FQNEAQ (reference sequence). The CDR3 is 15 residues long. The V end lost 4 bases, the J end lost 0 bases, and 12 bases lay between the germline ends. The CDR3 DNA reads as TGTGCCAGCAGCTCCCCGTCAGGGGTGAACACTGAAGCTTTCTTT. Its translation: CASSSPSGVNTEAFF.

CDR3 sequence: CASSLTSSAYYEQYF. As DNA, the CDR3 is TGTGCCAGCAGCTTAACGTCATCAGCATACTACGAGCAGTACTTC. The V call is TRBV7-3, the J call TRBJ2-7; the D is unclear. Looked up from germline, CDR1 is SGHTA and CDR2 is FQGTGA. Trimming removed 0 bases from V and 3 bases from J, with 12 bases in between. This CDR3 comprises 15 residues.

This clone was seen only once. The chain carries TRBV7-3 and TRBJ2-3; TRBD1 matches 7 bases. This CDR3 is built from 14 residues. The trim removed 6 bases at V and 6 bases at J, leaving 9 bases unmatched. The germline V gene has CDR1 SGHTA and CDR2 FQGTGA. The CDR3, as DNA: TGTGCCAGCAGATCACGCACAGGGGAGGATACGCAGTATTTT. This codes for CASRSRTGEDTQYF.

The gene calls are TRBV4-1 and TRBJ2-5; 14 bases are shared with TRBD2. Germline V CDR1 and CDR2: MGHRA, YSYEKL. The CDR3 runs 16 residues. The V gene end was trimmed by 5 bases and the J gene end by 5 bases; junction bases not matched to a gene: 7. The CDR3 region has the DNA TGCGCCAGCAGCGGTAGGACTAGCGGGAGGTGGGAGACCCAGTACTTC. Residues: CASSGRTSGRWETQYF.

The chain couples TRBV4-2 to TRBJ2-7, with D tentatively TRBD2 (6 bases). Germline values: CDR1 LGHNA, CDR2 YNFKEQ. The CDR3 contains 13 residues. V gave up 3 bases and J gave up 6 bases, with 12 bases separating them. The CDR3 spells CASSQREDSEQYF. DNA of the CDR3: TGTGCCAGCAGCCAGAGGGAGGATAGCGAGCAGTACTTC.

The chain's CDR3 is CASRKGTGTSEAFF. In DNA, the CDR3 is TGTGCCAGTAGGAAAGGGACAGGTACGTCGGAAGCTTTCTTT. The chain carries TRBV19 and TRBJ1-1; 8 bases are a match to TRBD1. V dropped 6 bases and J dropped 8; count of bases not matched to a gene: 11. Germline V CDR1 and CDR2: LNHDA, SQIVND (reference sequence). The CDR3 runs 14 residues. Variable domain in full (rest from reference TRBV19 and TRBJ1-1): DGGITQSPKYLFRKEGQNVTLSCEQNLNHDAMYWYRQDPGQGLRLIYYSQIVNDFQKGDIAEGYSVSREKKESFPLTVTSAQKNPTAFYLCASRKGTGTSEAFFGQGTRLTVV.

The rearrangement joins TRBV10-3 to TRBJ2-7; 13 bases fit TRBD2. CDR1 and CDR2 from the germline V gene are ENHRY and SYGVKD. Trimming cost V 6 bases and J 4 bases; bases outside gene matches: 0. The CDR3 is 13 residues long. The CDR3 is CAIRTSGRYEQYF. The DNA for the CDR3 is TGTGCCATCAGGACTAGCGGGAGGTACGAGCAGTACTTC.

The CDR3 here is CASSRGLAGGGRITDTQYF. The CDR3 DNA reads TGTGCCAGCAGCCGAGGACTAGCGGGAGGAGGCAGGATTACAGATACGCAGTATTTT. This rearrangement joins TRBV7-9 to TRBJ2-3, with 14 nucleotides matching TRBD2. V lost 5 bases and J lost 3; bases outside the gene matches: 13. Germline loops: CDR1 SEHNR, CDR2 FQNEAQ (reference sequence). CDR3 length: 19 residues.

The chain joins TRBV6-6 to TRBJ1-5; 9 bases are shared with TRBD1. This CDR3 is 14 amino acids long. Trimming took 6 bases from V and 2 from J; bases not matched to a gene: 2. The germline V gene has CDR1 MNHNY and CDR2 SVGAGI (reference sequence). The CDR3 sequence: CASRTGGGNQPQHF. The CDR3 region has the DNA TGTGCCAGCAGGACAGGGGGTGGCAATCAGCCCCAGCATTTT.

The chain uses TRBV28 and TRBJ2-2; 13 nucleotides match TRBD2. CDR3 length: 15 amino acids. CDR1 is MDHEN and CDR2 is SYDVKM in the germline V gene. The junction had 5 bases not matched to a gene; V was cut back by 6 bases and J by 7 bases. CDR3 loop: CASSSGTSGIGELFF. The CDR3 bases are TGTGCCAGCAGCTCCGGGACTAGCGGGATCGGGGAGCTGTTTTTT.

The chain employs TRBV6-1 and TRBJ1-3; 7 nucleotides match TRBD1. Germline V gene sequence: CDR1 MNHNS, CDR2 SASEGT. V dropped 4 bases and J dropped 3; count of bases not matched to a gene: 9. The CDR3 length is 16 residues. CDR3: CASSAGGRGVGNTIYF. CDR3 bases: TGTGCCAGCAGTGCAGGGGGGCGCGGAGTTGGAAACACCATATATTTT.

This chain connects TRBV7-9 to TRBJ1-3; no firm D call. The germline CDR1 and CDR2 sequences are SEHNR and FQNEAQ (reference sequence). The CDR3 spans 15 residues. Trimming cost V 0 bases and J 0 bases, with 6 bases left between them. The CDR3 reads CASSLARSSGNTIYF. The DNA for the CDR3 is TGTGCCAGCAGCTTAGCCAGGAGCTCTGGAAACACCATATATTTT.

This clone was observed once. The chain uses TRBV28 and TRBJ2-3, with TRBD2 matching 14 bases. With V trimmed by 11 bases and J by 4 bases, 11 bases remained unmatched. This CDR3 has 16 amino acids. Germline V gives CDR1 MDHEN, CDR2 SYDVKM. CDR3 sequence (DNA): TGTGCCGGAGGGACTAGCGGGAGAGGATTCGCAGATACGCAGTATTTT. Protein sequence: CAGGTSGRGFADTQYF.

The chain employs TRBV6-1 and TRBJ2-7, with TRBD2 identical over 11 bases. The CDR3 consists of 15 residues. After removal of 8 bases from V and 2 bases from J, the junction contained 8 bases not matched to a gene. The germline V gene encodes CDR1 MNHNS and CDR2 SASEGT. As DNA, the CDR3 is TGTGCCAGCGTGACTAGCGGGACACTTCCCTACGAGCAGTACTTC. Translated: CASVTSGTLPYEQYF.

In nucleotides, the CDR3 is TGCAGCGTTGAAGCCGGACAGGGGGGGAATGGCTACACCTTC. It encodes CSVEAGQGGNGYTF. The chain links TRBV29-1 to TRBJ1-2; 10 bases are a match to TRBD1. The CDR3 loop spans 14 amino acids. The V gene end was trimmed by 1 base and the J gene end by 6 bases; junction bases not matched to a gene: 5. Germline CDR1 reads SQVTM; CDR2 reads ANQGSEA.

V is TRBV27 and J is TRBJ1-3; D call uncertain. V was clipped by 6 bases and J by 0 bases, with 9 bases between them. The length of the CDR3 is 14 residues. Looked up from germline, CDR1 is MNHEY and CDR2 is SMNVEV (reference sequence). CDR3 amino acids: CASSRTDSGNTIYF. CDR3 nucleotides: TGTGCCAGCAGCCGGACGGACTCTGGAAACACCATATATTTT.

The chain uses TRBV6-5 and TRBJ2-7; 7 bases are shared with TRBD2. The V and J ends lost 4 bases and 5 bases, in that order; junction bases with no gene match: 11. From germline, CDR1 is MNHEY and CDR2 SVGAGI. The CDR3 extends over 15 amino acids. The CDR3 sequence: CASSSLVGGKNEQYF. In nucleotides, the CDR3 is TGTGCCAGCAGTTCCCTAGTGGGAGGGAAGAACGAGCAGTACTTC.

The DNA of the CDR3 is TGTGCCAGCGACATAGCAGTCGGAAGCAATGAGCAGTTCTTC. This codes for CASDIAVGSNEQFF. The rearrangement links TRBV7-9 to TRBJ2-1; unclear D gene. Per the germline V gene, CDR1 is SEHNR and CDR2 is FQNEAQ (reference sequence). The CDR3 spans 14 residues. V was clipped by 8 bases and J by 6 bases, with 17 bases between them.

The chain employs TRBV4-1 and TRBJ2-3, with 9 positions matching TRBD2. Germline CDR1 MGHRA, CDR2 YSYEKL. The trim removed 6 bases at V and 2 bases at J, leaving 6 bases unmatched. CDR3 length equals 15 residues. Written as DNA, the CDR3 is TGCGCCAGCAGGCCCGGGACTAGCCCCACAGATACGCAGTATTTT. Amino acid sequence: CASRPGTSPTDTQYF.

The CDR3 DNA reads TGTGCCAGCAGCCTCACGACAGGGGGTGGTGATACGCAGTATTTT. As protein: CASSLTTGGGDTQYF. The rearrangement uses TRBV9 and TRBJ2-3; 9 bases line up with TRBD1. The J segment lost 6 bases and the V segment lost 4 bases, leaving 9 bases of the junction unmatched. Germline assignment: CDR1 SGDLS and CDR2 YYNGEE. This CDR3 is 15 amino acids long.

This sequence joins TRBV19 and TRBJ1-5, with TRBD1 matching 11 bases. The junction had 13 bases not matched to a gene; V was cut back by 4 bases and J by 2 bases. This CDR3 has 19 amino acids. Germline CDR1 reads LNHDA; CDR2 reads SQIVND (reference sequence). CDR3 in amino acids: CASSRRGQGVSSGNQPQHF. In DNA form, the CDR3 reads TGTGCCAGTAGTAGAAGGGGACAGGGGGTCTCTTCTGGCAATCAGCCCCAGCATTTT.